This T cell receptor beta chain was profiled in a study of T-cell reconstitution after alpha-beta-depleted transplantation in children. Study findings and constraints: After transplant, high TCRbeta diversity at day 60 in some patients arose from surviving recipient T cells and thymic progenitors. Reportedly, alpha-beta T cells present about two months post-transplant originated from several hundred expanded clones of graft origin. When one year had passed after transplant, most T-cell counts and diversity came from newly produced T cells.

Trimming cost V 0 bases and J 6 bases; bases outside gene matches: 5. Germline CDR1 is MGHRA and CDR2 is YSYEKL. The CDR3 loop spans 14 amino acids. Concerning this clonotype: Its antigen is currently unknown.

Unique molecular identifiers were used to barcode this TCRbeta library. TCRdb passed the PCR reads through MiXCR, listing each CDR3 protein once. The sample includes 700,000 to 850,000 distinct CDR3 sequences, 16% seen only once; the top ten take approximately 4.5%. The chain uses TRBV4-1 and TRBJ2-7; 7 bases map to TRBD2. Sequences were derived from PBMCs, mostly from graft donor cells, sampled 360 days after TCRalphabeta/CD19-depleted stem cell transplant. This receptor was obtained from a male patient younger than 18 who had a stem cell transplant for acute lymphoblastic leukemia, so the T cells may come from the graft donor. CDR3 protein: CASSQETWEGEQYF. The CDR3 region has the DNA TGCGCCAGCAGCCAAGAAACCTGGGAGGGCGAGCAGTACTTC.